Each of the 24 T cell receptor beta chains below was sequenced from the same sample in a study of blood T cell repertoires in COVID-19. Clones were sequenced by immunoSEQ multiplex PCR, and TCRdb holds only the in-frame ones, with some missing. The sample comprises around 200,000 clones, 85% of which are singletons, and 18% rests with the top ten. Sequencing input: PBMCs or T cells enriched from blood (not recorded which). The receptors here all came from a middle-aged man who had recovered from COVID-19.

The V and J genes are TRBV7-9 and TRBJ2-5; 7 bases align to TRBD2. CDR1 is SEHNR, CDR2 FQNEAQ, per germline (reference sequence). The length of the CDR3 is 15 residues. J lost 9 bases, V lost 5 bases, and 15 bases had no gene match. Here the CDR3 reads CASSQEALALAAQYF. In DNA, the CDR3 is TGTGCCAGCAGCCAGGAGGCACTAGCGCTAGCGGCCCAGTACTTC.

The chain uses TRBV11-3 and TRBJ2-5; 8 positions match TRBD1. Germline V gene lookup returns CDR1 SGHNT and CDR2 YENEEA. The V gene end was trimmed by 1 base and the J gene end by 4 bases; junction bases not matched to a gene: 5. The CDR3 runs to 15 residues. Here the CDR3 DNA reads TGTGCCAGCAGCTTAGGTCAACAGGGGGGAGAGACCCAGTACTTC. Its translation is CASSLGQQGGETQYF. Complete variable domain (other parts from reference TRBV11-3 and TRBJ2-5): EAGVVQSPRYKIIEKKQPVAFWCNPISGHNTLYWYLQNLGQGPELLIRYENEEAVDDSQLPKDRFSAERLKGVDSTLKIQPAELGDSAVYLCASSLGQQGGETQYFGPGTRLLVL.

The chain has TRBV10-1 and TRBJ1-6, with D unclear. V was pared by 7 bases and J by 7 bases, with 5 bases between. The length of the CDR3 is 11 residues. Germline V gene data show CDR1 as WNHNN and CDR2 as SYGVQD (reference sequence). CDR3 residues: CASIPNSPLHF. The CDR3 DNA sequence: TGCGCCAGCATCCCAAATTCACCCCTCCACTTT.

V usage is TRBV29-1 and J usage is TRBJ2-7; D is possibly TRBD1 (7 bases). Trimming stripped 2 bases from V and 6 bases from J, with 14 bases between. Germline V gene data show CDR1 as SQVTM and CDR2 as ANQGSEA. The CDR3 is 13 residues long. In nucleotides, the CDR3 is TGCAGCGTTGAAATCCACAGGGGAGGCGAGCAGTACTTC. It translates to CSVEIHRGGEQYF.

The chain joins TRBV19 to TRBJ1-1; D is undetermined. CDR3 length equals 13 residues. Trimming left V 3 bases short and J 2 bases short, with 7 bases between. Germline V CDR1 and CDR2: LNHDA, SQIVND (reference sequence). CDR3 loop: CASSIGINTEAFF. CDR3 in DNA: TGTGCCAGTAGTATTGGCATCAACACTGAAGCTTTCTTT.

CDR3 loop: CASSSRADTQYF. The DNA of the CDR3 is TGCGCCAGCAGCTCCCGGGCAGATACGCAGTATTTT. The chain joins TRBV5-1 to TRBJ2-3; D gene ambiguous. Trimming took 3 bases from V and 4 from J, leaving 6 bases between them. Germline lookup yields CDR1 SGHRS and CDR2 YFSETQ. CDR3 size: 12 residues.

The gene calls are TRBV7-9 and TRBJ1-2; unclear D gene. V shed 5 bases and J shed 7 bases, with 14 bases lying between them. CDR1 and CDR2 (germline): SEHNR, FQNEAQ (reference sequence). The CDR3 sequence is 13 residues long. CDR3 nucleotide sequence: TGTGCCAGCAGCATTACCGGGTCTGCTGGCTACACCTTC. Translating it yields CASSITGSAGYTF.

The V and J genes are TRBV7-6 and TRBJ2-3; possible D gene TRBD2, 5 bases. The CDR3 runs 18 residues. The ends were cut back, 2 bases at V and 2 bases at J, with 20 bases in the middle. CDR1 is SGHVS and CDR2 is FNYEAQ in the germline V gene. CDR3 region: CASSLIPLAGGPTDTQYF. The CDR3 DNA sequence: TGTGCCAGCAGCTTAATCCCCTTAGCCGGAGGCCCCACAGATACGCAGTATTTT.

The chain couples TRBV7-2 to TRBJ2-1, with a possible D match to TRBD2 (6 bases). CDR1 is SGHTA and CDR2 is FQGNSA in the germline V gene. Trimming removed 1 base at V and 7 bases at J, with 14 bases between. The CDR3 length is 15 residues. The CDR3 DNA follows: TGTGCCAGCAGCTTAGAGAAGGGAGGTTGGAATGAGCAGTTCTTC. Translating it yields CASSLEKGGWNEQFF.

V and J are TRBV28 and TRBJ1-2; 7 nucleotides agree with TRBD1. Germline assignment: CDR1 MDHEN and CDR2 SYDVKM. The CDR3 is 13 residues long. The J segment lost 4 bases and the V segment lost 5 bases, leaving 4 bases of the junction unmatched. The chain's CDR3 is CASSITGAYGYTF. The CDR3 DNA is TGTGCCAGCAGTATAACAGGGGCCTATGGCTACACCTTC.

CDR3 coding DNA: TGTGCCAGCAGCATACAGGGCTCTGGAAACACCATATATTTT. This gives the protein CASSIQGSGNTIYF. The gene calls are TRBV2 and TRBJ1-3; D is possibly TRBD1 (6 bases). Germline CDR1 and CDR2: SNHLY and FYNNEI. V was cut by 6 bases and J by 0 bases, with 9 bases left in between. The CDR3 covers 14 residues.

On this clone: This sample also contains other DNA sequences that code for the same CDR3. J is TRBJ1-2 and V is TRBV19; 9 bases line up with TRBD1. V was clipped by 3 bases and J by 7 bases; unmatched bases: 3. CDR3 size: 13 residues. The germline V gene encodes CDR1 LNHDA and CDR2 SQIVND (reference sequence). As DNA, the CDR3 is TGTGCCAGTAGTATCGGGACAGGGACTGGCTACACCTTC. The encoded protein is CASSIGTGTGYTF.

The chain couples TRBV19 to TRBJ2-1; possibly TRBD1 for D (5 bases). Germline CDR1 is LNHDA and CDR2 is SQIVND (reference sequence). CDR3 size: 13 residues. V dropped 5 bases and J dropped 3 bases, with 8 bases sitting between them. The CDR3 DNA reads TGTGCCAGTAGTCCCGACAGCTACAATGAGCAGTTCTTC. It specifies CASSPDSYNEQFF.

This chain joins TRBV27 and TRBJ2-7; 11 nucleotides align to TRBD2. The CDR3 runs 14 residues. V was clipped by 3 bases and J by 6 bases; unmatched bases: 4. CDR1 and CDR2 from the germline V gene are MNHEY and SMNVEV (reference sequence). This chain's CDR3 is CASSFVLAGGEQYF. Here the CDR3 DNA reads TGTGCCAGCAGTTTTGTCCTAGCGGGAGGCGAGCAGTACTTC.

This clone was observed a handful of times. The J gene is TRBJ2-5, the V gene TRBV7-3; TRBD1 matches 8 bases. The CDR3 has 15 amino acids. CDR1 is SGHTA and CDR2 is FQGTGA in the germline V gene. The trim removed 5 bases at V and 0 bases at J, leaving 5 bases unmatched. Written as DNA, the CDR3 is TGTGCCAGCAGCACCGGACAGGGCCACCAAGAGACCCAGTACTTC. Its translation: CASSTGQGHQETQYF.

This clone has just one count. This sequence joins TRBV12-5 and TRBJ2-7, with D perhaps TRBD1 (6 bases). CDR3 size: 15 residues. Germline V gives CDR1 LGHNT, CDR2 FRNRAP. V lost 0 bases to trimming and J lost 6 bases, with 15 bases between them. CDR3 coding DNA: TGTGCTAGTGGTTTGGTCACCGTAAGGACAGCCGAGCAGTACTTC. Residues: CASGLVTVRTAEQYF.

The V call is TRBV4-1, the J call TRBJ2-7, with 9 nucleotides matching TRBD2. The CDR3 runs 15 residues. Germline CDR1 is MGHRA and CDR2 is YSYEKL. Germline trimming cut 0 bases from V and 7 bases from J; bases unmatched to any gene: 7. The CDR3 loop is CASSQEPSGVREQYF. The CDR3 nucleotides are TGCGCCAGCAGCCAAGAACCTAGCGGGGTAAGAGAGCAGTACTTC.

The chain has TRBV24-1 and TRBJ2-6, with TRBD1 matching over 11 bases. J gave up 4 bases and V 9 bases, and 10 bases lay outside the gene matches. The CDR3 sequence is 17 residues long. The germline V gene has CDR1 KGHDR and CDR2 SFDVKD. CDR3: CATWRDRGILGANVLTF. CDR3 bases: TGTGCCACCTGGCGGGACAGGGGGATACTAGGGGCCAACGTCCTGACTTTC.

This sequence joins TRBV24-1 and TRBJ2-2; D is unresolved. The CDR3 is made up of 15 amino acids. The V gene lost 4 bases and the J gene lost 5 bases, with 13 bases spanning the gap. CDR1 KGHDR and CDR2 SFDVKD come from the germline V gene. In nucleotides, the CDR3 is TGTGCCACCAGTGAGGGCACCTCACCTACCGGGGAGCTGTTTTTT. Translation gives CATSEGTSPTGELFF.

The chain uses TRBV5-1 and TRBJ2-7; 7 positions match TRBD1. The CDR3 length is 15 residues. Losses at the gene ends were 6 bases for V and 1 base for J; bases not matched to a gene: 10. The germline CDR1 and CDR2 sequences are SGHRS and YFSETQ. The CDR3 here is CASMRTTGSSYEQYF. As DNA, the CDR3 is TGCGCCAGCATGAGAACGACAGGGAGTTCCTACGAGCAGTACTTC.

This clone was seen only once. The rearrangement joins TRBV9 to TRBJ1-1; 9 bases match TRBD1. The CDR3 extends over 15 amino acids. Trimming took 4 bases from V and 7 from J; bases not matched to a gene: 11. In germline, CDR1 is SGDLS, CDR2 YYNGEE. The CDR3 reads CASSPRDREYNEAFF. CDR3 nucleotides: TGTGCCAGCAGCCCCCGGGACAGGGAGTATAATGAAGCTTTCTTT.

The CDR3 sequence: CASSLNSGRAYEQYF. In DNA form, the CDR3 reads TGTGCCAGCAGCCTAAACAGCGGGAGGGCCTACGAGCAGTACTTC. This chain uses TRBV11-2 with TRBJ2-7, with 10 bases aligning to TRBD2. CDR3 length equals 15 residues. Germline-derived CDR1 and CDR2 are SGHAT and FQNNGV. J was trimmed by 2 bases and V by 5 bases; bases with no gene match: 6.

The chain employs TRBV14 and TRBJ2-1; D remains unclear. CDR3 length equals 12 residues. V was clipped by 4 bases and J by 6 bases, with 7 bases between them. CDR1 is SGHDN and CDR2 is FVKESK in the germline V gene. Here the CDR3 reads CASSPFLNEQFF. CDR3 DNA: TGTGCCAGCAGCCCCTTCCTCAATGAGCAGTTCTTC. Variable domain in full (rest from reference TRBV14 and TRBJ2-1): EAGVTQFPSHSVIEKGQTVTLRCDPISGHDNLYWYRRVMGKEIKFLLHFVKESKQDESGMPNNRFLAERTGGTYSTLKVQPAELEDSGVYFCASSPFLNEQFFGPGTRLTVL.

The chain combines TRBV7-8 with TRBJ2-7; tentative D call: TRBD2 (7 bases). The ends were cut back, 4 bases at V and 2 bases at J, with 18 bases in the middle. The CDR3 consists of 16 residues. Germline assignment: CDR1 SGHVS and CDR2 FQNEAQ. Here the CDR3 DNA reads TGTGCCAGCAGCTATCTGAGTAGGGGGGGAACCTACGAGCAGTACTTC. Translation gives CASSYLSRGGTYEQYF.